This T cell receptor beta chain was recorded in a study of response to subunit inactivated influenza vaccine. Overall study results and limits: Authors proposed each seasonal influenza vaccination draws in few new T cells.

This clonotype appeared a few times. Its matching antigen is unknown. Trimming shortened V by 2 bases and J by 4 bases, and 11 bases separated the two germline ends. The germline V gene has CDR1 MNHEY and CDR2 SMNVEV (reference sequence). This CDR3 spans 14 amino acids. TCRdb recomputed calls from the RT-PCR reads with MiXCR, one row per CDR3 protein. This table holds about 780,000 distinct CDR3 sequences, approximately 17% found once. The chain uses TRBV27 and TRBJ1-1, with D hard to call. The TCR originated in a man aged 45-65 years who received an inactivated influenza vaccine. The sequenced sample was PBMCs from blood, obtained around 5 days after vaccination. The CDR3 DNA sequence: TGTGCCAGCAGTTTAAAGTTTTGGAGCACTGAAGCTTTCTTT. Protein sequence: CASSLKFWSTEAFF.